This TCR beta chain was identified in a study of shared T cell receptors in the human thymus (dated by TCRdb to 2020 to 2022). Background for the entire study: The study investigated the way shared, self-reactive T-cell receptor alpha chains are produced in the human thymus.

The library was obtained by the immunoSEQ multiplex PCR assay. TCRdb retrieved this table from immuneACCESS and kept in-frame rearrangements only. Not all clones are present; in checked studies, unresolved V genes account for under half, and no reason is known for the remainder. The sample table shows 500,000 to 750,000 clones, and more than 75% are seen once. The biggest ten clones account for around 0.01% of the sample. On this clone: Its recognized antigen is unknown. No base quality values were provided; no much bigger clone lies one nucleotide off.

The cysteine opens and the phenylalanine closes a CDR3 of 15 amino acids. The sequence is cut down to CDR3 DNA, 45 bases in frame from base 1. The germline V gene (reference sequence) gives CDR1 as LNHDA and CDR2 as SQIVND. A distance of 15 bases separates the germline ends of V and J, which lose 6 bases and 1 base respectively. These data were also reused for a study on human thymus T cells. The second investigation adds: In Finland, the donors were immunologically healthy infants who were having open corrective cardiac surgery for congenital heart defects. Thymus tissue was collected as surgical resects that were removed during corrective cardiac surgery. Both the thymic and the peripheral blood repertoires appeared to show biased V and J gene segment usage. According to the related research, thymic TCR repertoires were highly overlapping among unrelated individuals. The study characterized TCR alpha and beta repertoires from fewer than 10 infant thymus samples and a few related peripheral blood samples. The cohort included a handful of male and two female infants, with donor ages spanning 7 to 244 days. Thymocytes were mechanically released from the tissue and were stored as pellets of roughly 10-32 million cells at -70 degrees C. A QIAsymphony instrument was used to extract genomic DNA from the frozen cell pellets. The immunoSEQ multiplex PCR assay was used to amplify the TCRB and TCRAD loci from a standardized amount of quality-controlled genomic DNA. The amplicons spanned the V(D)J region and were long enough to cover the CDR3 and allow V and J genes to be identified. The commercial immunoSEQ service was used to sequence amplicons on an Illumina platform. Corrections for primer bias and sequencing errors followed previously described methods, while TCRAD and TCRB definitions were based on the IMGT database. Analysis of the repertoires was done with immunoSEQ Analyzer 3.0 and VDJTools and included basic statistics, V/J segment usage, diversity estimates, rarefaction and pairwise overlap. Diversity was estimated with Chao1, ChaoE, Efron-Thisted, Shannon and inverse Simpson indices, and also on datasets down-sampled to the smallest sample. For repertoire overlap, CDR3 nucleotide sequence, V gene and J gene had to match strictly, and clustering was done by Jaccard-based multidimensional scaling. Thymus samples yielded on average roughly 790,000 unique TCRB clonotypes, compared with roughly 76,000 from blood samples.

The source material was thymocytes. The rearranged chain carries TRBV19 and TRBJ1-2; the D gene lacks a confident call. The TCR sequence derives from a boy in the first two years of life with a congenital heart defect. Donor details come from another sample of the same person, matched by shared clones. The CDR3 reads as follows: CASSPRGWINYGYTF. The DNA sequence is as follows: TGTGCCAGTAGCCCGAGAGGGTGGATTAACTATGGCTACACCTTC.